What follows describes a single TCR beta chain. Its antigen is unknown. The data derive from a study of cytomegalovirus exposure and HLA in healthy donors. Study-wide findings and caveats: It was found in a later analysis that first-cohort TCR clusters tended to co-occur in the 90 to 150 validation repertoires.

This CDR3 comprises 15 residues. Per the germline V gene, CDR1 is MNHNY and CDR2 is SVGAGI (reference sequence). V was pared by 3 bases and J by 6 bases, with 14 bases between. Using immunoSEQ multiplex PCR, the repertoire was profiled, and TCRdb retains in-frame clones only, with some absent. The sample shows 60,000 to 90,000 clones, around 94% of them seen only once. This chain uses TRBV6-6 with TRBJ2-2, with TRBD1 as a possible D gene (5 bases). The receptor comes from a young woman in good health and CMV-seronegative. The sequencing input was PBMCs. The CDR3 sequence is CASSYQGVAPGELFF. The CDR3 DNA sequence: TGTGCCAGCAGTTATCAAGGGGTAGCACCCGGGGAGCTGTTTTTT.